What follows is one T cell receptor beta chain and its context. Its antigen is unknown. A junction end diverges from the germline sequence, so it may reflect a read error. Other nucleotide sequences from this sample produce the same CDR3. In the germline V gene (reference sequence), CDR1 corresponds to SEHNR and CDR2 to FQNEAQ. Measured from the cysteine to the phenylalanine, the CDR3 is 13 residues long. Only the CDR3 region is kept as DNA, spanning 39 bases read in frame from base 1. Per the publication, the time point label means: 6 months after combined kidney and bone marrow transplant. The transplants used related donors with nonmyeloablative bone marrow transplantation, and mixed chimerism in the human trials was transient. Unstimulated Tregs (CD4+CD25+CD127-), CD4+ non-Tregs (CD4+CD25-), CD4 and CD8 cells were FACS-sorted from thawed PBMCs. The patients were a handful of recipients of combined kidney and bone marrow transplants from the ITN036ST trial, and samples were available only for these trial subjects. Healthy control blood was processed by Ficoll density gradient to PBMCs and cryopreserved; patient PBMCs were collected before and after transplant.

This entry is derived from a study of Tregs in tolerant kidney transplant recipients (dated by TCRdb to the late 2010s). Regarding the study in general: The study used TCRbeta sequencing to identify donor-specific regulatory T cells before combined kidney and bone marrow transplantation, then tracked those cells after transplant. The study at large found these results: Donor-specific Treg expansion was found to exceed global Treg expansion in tolerant patients, suggesting antigen-driven rather than nonspecific expansion. Expanding Tregs with activated donor B cells appeared to identify the most biologically relevant and donor-specific TCRbeta repertoire. Because the PCR primers were changed over time for some patients, nucleotide-level comparison could not be performed across the samples from those patients. Because the study included only a small number of patients, the results must be confirmed in larger populations and under other immunosuppression protocols. Although technical replication error seemed to be minimal, the question of biological reproducibility was not addressed directly.

For TCRbeta CDR3 sequencing, genomic DNA was extracted from sorted cells using the QIAGEN DNeasy Blood and Tissue Kit. High-throughput TCRbeta CDR3 sequencing, including PCR amplification with bias correction and internal controls, was performed commercially through immunoSEQ. The authors' analysis ran thus. Unique productive TCRbeta sequences were defined by CDR3 nucleotide sequence when primers matched and otherwise by CDR3 amino acid sequence together with Vbeta and Jbeta genes. To correct for sorting error, sequences found in more than one sorted population at a frequency ratio of 2:1 or less were discarded, and the remaining shared sequences were assigned to the population with the higher frequency. A sequence counted as donor-reactive if, in CFSE-low cells, the sequence had a frequency of at least 0.01% and was expanded at least 5-fold compared with unstimulated cells. Jensen-Shannon divergence, calculated on the top 100 TCRbeta sequences ranked by frequency, was used to quantify repertoire divergence. For samples with multiple sequencing runs, sorting error was corrected separately for each run before the runs were pooled. Entries here come from immuneACCESS through TCRdb and include only in-frame sequences with V and J called. Some clones fail to appear in such tables; in the studies checked, an unresolved V gene covers under half of the shortfall, and the cause of the remainder is unknown. The DNA gave D and trimming, while V, J and clone size come from that table. The sample table shows approximately 20,000 clones, and about 85% are seen once. The ten most abundant clones make up under 30% of the sample.

The rearrangement combines TRBV7-9 with TRBJ1-6; TRBD1 is a possible D gene, resting on 5 matching bases. The sequences come from CD8+ T cells from blood (PBMCs), collected 6 months after the transplant. The TCR comes from a human patient who received a combined kidney and bone marrow transplant. Following transplantation, part of the T cell population may be supplied by the graft donor rather than the patient. The CDR3 reads CASSDQGNSPLHF. The sequenced DNA: TGTGCCAGCAGCGATCAGGGAAATTCCCCCCTCCACTTT.